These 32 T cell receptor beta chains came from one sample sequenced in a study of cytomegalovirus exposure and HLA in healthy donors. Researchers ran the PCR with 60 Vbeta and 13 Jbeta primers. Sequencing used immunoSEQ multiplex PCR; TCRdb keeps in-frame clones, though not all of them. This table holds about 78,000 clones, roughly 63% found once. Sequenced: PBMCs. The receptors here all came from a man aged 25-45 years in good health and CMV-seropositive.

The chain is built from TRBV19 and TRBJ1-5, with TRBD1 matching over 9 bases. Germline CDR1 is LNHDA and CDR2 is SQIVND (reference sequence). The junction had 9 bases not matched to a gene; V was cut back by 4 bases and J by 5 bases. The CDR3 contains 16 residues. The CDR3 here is CASSTYWTGVHQPQHF. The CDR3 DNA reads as TGTGCCAGTAGTACCTATTGGACAGGGGTGCATCAGCCCCAGCATTTT.

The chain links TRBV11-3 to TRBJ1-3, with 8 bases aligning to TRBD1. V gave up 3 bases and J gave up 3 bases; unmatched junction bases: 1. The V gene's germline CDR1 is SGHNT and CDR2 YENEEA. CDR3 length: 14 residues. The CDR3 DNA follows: TGTGCCAGCAGCTTGGGACAGGTTGGAAACACCATATATTTT. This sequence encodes CASSLGQVGNTIYF.

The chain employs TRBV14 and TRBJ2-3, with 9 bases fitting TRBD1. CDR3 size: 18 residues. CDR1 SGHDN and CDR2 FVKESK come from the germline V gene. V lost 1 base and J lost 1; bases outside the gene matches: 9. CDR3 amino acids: CASSQVPWTGERTDTQYF. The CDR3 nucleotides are TGTGCCAGCAGCCAAGTCCCTTGGACAGGGGAGCGCACAGATACGCAGTATTTT.

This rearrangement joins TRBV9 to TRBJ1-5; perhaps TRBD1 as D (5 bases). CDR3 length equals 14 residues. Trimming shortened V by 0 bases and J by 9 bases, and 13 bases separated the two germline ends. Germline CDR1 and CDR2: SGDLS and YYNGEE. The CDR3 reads CASSVGGVYGPQHF. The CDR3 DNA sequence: TGTGCCAGCAGCGTAGGGGGGGTGTATGGGCCCCAGCATTTT.

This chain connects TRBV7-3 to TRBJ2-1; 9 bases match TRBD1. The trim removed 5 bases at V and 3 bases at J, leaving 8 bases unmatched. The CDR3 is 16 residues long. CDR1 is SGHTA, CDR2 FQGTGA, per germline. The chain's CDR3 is CASSVSGQGNYNEQFF. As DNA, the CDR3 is TGTGCCAGCAGCGTATCGGGACAGGGTAACTACAATGAGCAGTTCTTC.

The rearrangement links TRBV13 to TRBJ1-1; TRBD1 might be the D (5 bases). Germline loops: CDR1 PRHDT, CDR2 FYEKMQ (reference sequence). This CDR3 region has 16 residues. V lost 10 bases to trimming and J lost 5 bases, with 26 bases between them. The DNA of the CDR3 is TGTGCCACCGGTATCTATATAGGGGCGTCGAGAACTGAAGCTTTCTTT. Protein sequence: CATGIYIGASRTEAFF.

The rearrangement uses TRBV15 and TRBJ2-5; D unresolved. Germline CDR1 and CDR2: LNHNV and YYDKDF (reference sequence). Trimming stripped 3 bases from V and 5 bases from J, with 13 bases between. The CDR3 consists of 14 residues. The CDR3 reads CATSRRSAQETQYF. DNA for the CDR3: TGTGCCACCAGCAGGCGCTCAGCGCAGGAGACCCAGTACTTC.

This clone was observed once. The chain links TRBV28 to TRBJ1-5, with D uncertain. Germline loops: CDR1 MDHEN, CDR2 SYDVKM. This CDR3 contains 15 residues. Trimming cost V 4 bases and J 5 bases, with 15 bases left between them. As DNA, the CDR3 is TGTGCCAGCAGTTCGTTAGCTGGTGGTTATCAGCCCCAGCATTTT. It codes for CASSSLAGGYQPQHF.

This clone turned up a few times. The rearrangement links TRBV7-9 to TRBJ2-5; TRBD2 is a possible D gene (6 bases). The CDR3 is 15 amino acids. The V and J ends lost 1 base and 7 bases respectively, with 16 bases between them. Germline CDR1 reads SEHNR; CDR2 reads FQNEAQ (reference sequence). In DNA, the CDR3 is TGTGCCAGCAGCTTAGGGGGGGACGGCCCCGGGACCCAGTACTTC. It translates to CASSLGGDGPGTQYF.

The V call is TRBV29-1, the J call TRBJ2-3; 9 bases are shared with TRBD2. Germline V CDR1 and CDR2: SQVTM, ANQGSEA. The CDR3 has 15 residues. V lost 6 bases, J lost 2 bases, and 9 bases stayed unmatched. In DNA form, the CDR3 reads TGCAGCGTGCAAGATAGCGGGAGTTTCACAGATACGCAGTATTTT. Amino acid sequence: CSVQDSGSFTDTQYF.

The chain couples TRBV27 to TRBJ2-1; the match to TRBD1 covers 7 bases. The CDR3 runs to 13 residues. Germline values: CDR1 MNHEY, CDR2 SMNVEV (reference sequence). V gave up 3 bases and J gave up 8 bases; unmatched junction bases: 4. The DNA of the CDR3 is TGTGCCAGCAGTTTGACAGGGAATCATGAGCAGTTCTTC. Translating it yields CASSLTGNHEQFF.

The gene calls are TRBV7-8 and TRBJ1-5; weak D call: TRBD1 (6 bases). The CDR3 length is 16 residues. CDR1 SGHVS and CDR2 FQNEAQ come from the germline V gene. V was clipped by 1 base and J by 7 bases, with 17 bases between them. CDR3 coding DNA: TGTGCCAGCAGCTTAGGGGCTGGGGGGGCCCGCCAGCCCCAGCATTTT. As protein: CASSLGAGGARQPQHF.

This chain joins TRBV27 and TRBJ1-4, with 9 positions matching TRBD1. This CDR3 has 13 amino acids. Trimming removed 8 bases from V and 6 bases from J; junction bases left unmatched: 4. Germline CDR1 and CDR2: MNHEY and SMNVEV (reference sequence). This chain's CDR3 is CASGGTGYEKLFF. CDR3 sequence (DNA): TGTGCCAGCGGCGGGACAGGGTATGAAAAACTGTTTTTT.

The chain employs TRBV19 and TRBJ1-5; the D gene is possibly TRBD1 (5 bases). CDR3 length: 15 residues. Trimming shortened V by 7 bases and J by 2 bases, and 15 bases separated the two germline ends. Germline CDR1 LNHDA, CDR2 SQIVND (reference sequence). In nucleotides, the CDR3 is TGTGCCAGTACCACCCCCGCACAGGGCAATCAGCCCCAGCATTTT. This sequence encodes CASTTPAQGNQPQHF. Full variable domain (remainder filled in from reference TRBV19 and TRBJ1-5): DGGITQSPKYLFRKEGQNVTLSCEQNLNHDAMYWYRQDPGQGLRLIYYSQIVNDFQKGDIAEGYSVSREKKESFPLTVTSAQKNPTAFYLCASTTPAQGNQPQHFGDGTRLSIL.

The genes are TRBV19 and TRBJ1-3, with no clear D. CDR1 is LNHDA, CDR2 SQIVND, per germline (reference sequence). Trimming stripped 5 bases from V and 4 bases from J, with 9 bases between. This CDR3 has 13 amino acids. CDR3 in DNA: TGTGCCAGTAGTGAAGACATAGGAAACACCATATATTTT. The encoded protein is CASSEDIGNTIYF.

This CDR3 is CASSSRQGARGYTF. CDR3 nucleotides: TGCGCCAGCAGCTCGAGACAGGGGGCGCGGGGCTACACCTTC. The J gene is TRBJ1-2, the V gene TRBV5-1, with 10 bases fitting TRBD1. Germline trimming cut 3 bases from V and 8 bases from J; bases unmatched to any gene: 7. Germline V CDR1 and CDR2: SGHRS, YFSETQ. This CDR3 is built from 14 residues.

CDR3 sequence reads: CAWSAGGLTEAFF. The CDR3 DNA reads TGTGCCTGGAGTGCGGGGGGACTGACTGAAGCTTTCTTT. The gene calls are TRBV30 and TRBJ1-1; D perhaps matches TRBD1 (5 bases). Trimming removed 1 base at V and 5 bases at J, with 11 bases between. From germline, CDR1 is GTSNPN and CDR2 SVGIG (reference sequence). CDR3 size: 13 residues.

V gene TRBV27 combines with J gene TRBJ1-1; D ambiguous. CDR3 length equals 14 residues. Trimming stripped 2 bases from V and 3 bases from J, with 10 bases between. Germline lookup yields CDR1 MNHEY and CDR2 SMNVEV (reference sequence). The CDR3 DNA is TGTGCCAGCAGTTTAAGTCCGGTCTACACTGAAGCTTTCTTT. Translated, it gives CASSLSPVYTEAFF.

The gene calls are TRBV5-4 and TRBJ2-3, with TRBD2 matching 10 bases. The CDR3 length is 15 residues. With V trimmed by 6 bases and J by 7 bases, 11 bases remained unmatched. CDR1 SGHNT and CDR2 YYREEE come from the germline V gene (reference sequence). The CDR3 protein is CASTHSSGSPYTQYF. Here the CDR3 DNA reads TGTGCCAGCACTCACTCTAGCGGGAGCCCCTATACGCAGTATTTT.

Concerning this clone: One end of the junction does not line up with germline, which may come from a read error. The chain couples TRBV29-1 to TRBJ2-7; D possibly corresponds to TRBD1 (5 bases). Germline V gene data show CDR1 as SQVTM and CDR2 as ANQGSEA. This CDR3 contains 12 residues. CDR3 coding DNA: TGCAGCGTTGGGTTAGGACACGGAACTTTATCCTTC. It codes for CSVGLGHGTLSF.

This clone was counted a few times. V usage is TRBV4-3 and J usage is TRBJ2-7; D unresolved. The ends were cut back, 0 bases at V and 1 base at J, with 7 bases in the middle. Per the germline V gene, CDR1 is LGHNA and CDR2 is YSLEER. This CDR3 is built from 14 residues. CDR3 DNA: TGCGCCAGCAGCCAAGATGTCAGGTCCTACGAGCAGTACTTC. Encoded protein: CASSQDVRSYEQYF.

CDR3 region: CASSLSTGLTGELFF. The CDR3 region has the DNA TGTGCCAGCAGCTTAAGTACGGGACTAACCGGGGAGCTGTTTTTT. V and J are TRBV7-3 and TRBJ2-2; 7 bases align to TRBD2. CDR1 and CDR2 (germline): SGHTA, FQGTGA. The CDR3 extends over 15 amino acids. V was pared by 1 base and J by 5 bases, with 4 bases of the junction left unmatched.

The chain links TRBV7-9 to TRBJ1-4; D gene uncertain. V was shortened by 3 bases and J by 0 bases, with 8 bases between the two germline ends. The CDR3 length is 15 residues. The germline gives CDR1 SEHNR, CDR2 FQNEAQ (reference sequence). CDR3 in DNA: TGTGCCAGCAGCTTTAGCGCGGCAACTAATGAAAAACTGTTTTTT. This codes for CASSFSAATNEKLFF.

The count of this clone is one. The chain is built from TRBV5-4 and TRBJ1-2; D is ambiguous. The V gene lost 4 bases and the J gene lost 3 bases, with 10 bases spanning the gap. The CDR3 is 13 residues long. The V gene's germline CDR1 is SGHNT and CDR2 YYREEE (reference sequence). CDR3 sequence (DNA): TGTGCCAGCAGCGATGTAGGAGACTATGGCTACACCTTC. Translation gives CASSDVGDYGYTF.

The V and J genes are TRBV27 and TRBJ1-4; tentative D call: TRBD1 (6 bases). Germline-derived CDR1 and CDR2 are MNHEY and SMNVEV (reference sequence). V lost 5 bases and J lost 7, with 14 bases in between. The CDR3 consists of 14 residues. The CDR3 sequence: CASSHRVGAEKLFF. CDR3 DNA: TGTGCCAGCAGTCACAGGGTCGGTGCTGAAAAACTGTTTTTT.

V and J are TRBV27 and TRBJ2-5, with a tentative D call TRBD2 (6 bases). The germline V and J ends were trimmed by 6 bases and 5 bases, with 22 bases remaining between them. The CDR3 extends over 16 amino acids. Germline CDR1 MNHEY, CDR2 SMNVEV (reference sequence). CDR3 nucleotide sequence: TGTGCCAGCAGCCAGACATTCCCAGCGGGCCCGGAGACCCAGTACTTC. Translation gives CASSQTFPAGPETQYF.

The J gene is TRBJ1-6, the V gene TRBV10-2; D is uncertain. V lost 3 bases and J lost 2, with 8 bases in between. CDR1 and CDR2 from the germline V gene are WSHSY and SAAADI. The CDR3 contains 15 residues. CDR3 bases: TGCGCCAGCAGTGATGCGAGTCCCTATAATTCACCCCTCCACTTT. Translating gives CASSDASPYNSPLHF.

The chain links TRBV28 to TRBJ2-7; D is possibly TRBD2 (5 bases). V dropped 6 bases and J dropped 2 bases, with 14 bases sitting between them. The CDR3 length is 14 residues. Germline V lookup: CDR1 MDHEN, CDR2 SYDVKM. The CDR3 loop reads CASSPPGSTYEQYF. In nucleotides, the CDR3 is TGTGCCAGCAGCCCACCGGGATCCACCTACGAGCAGTACTTC.

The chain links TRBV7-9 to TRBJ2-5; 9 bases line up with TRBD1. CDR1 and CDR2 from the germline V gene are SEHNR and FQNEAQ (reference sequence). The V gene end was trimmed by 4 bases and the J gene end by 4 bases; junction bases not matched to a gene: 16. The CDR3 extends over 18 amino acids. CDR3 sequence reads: CASSSTEDRGYWGETQYF. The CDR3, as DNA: TGTGCCAGCAGCTCTACGGAAGACAGGGGGTATTGGGGAGAGACCCAGTACTTC.

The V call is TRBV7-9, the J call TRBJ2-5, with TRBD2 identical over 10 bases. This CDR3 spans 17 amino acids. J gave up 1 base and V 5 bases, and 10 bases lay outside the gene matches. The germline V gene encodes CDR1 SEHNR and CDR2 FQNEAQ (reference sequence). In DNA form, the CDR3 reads TGTGCCAGCAGCCCGTTGACTAGCGGGCCCTCCCAAGAGACCCAGTACTTC. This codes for CASSPLTSGPSQETQYF.

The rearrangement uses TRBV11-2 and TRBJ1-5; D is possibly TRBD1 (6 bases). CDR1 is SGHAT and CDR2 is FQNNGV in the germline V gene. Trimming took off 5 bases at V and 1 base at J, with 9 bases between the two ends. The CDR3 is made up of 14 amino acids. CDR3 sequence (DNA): TGTGCCAGCAGCCCCACAGGGAGCAATCAGCCCCAGCATTTT. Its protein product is CASSPTGSNQPQHF.

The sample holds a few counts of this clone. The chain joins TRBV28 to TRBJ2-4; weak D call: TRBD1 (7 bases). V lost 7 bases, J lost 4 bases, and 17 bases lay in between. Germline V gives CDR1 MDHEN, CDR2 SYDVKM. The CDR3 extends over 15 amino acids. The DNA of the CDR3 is TGTGCCAGCAACGTCGGGGGACAGCCAAAAAACATTCAGTACTTC. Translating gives CASNVGGQPKNIQYF.